This T cell receptor beta chain was recovered during a study of T-cell memory formation after mild COVID-19. 5'RACE, which relied on constant-segment primers, yielded TCR alpha and TCR beta cDNA libraries carrying sample barcodes and UMIs. TCRdb processed the 5' RACE reads anew with MiXCR; each CDR3 protein has one entry. Of approximately 350,000 distinct CDR3 sequences listed, around 27% are singletons. In germline, CDR1 is SQVTM, CDR2 ANQGSEA. The CDR3 totals 13 residues. V lost 6 bases and J 6 bases, leaving 15 bases between the germline ends. This clonotype has just a few counts. Its target is unknown. Study-level findings and limits: Second-wave clones with a day 37 peak had unconfirmed SARS-CoV-2 specificity. Of the contracting clones, CD4+ ones lay mainly in CM and EM, and CD8+ ones in EMRA. Clones contracting over day 15 to 85 were CD4/CD8 balanced, with later expanders leaning CD4+.

The chain carries TRBV29-1 and TRBJ2-1, with D maybe TRBD1 (7 bases). This TCR was recovered from an adult woman who had mild COVID-19 (a few samples of this study predate the infection). Cell type and time point are not known. Material: PBMCs or a T cell subset sorted from them (not recorded which). The DNA for the CDR3 is TGCAGCGTGACCCCCAGGGGGGTCAATGAGCAGTTCTTC. Translated: CSVTPRGVNEQFF.